This paragraph reports one TCR beta chain. As yet, its antigen is unknown. The source of the sample is a study of T cells in Graves' hyperthyroidism and ophthalmopathy. Overall study results and limits: Blood samples included most of the expanded thyroid clonotypes exceeding 0.001.

Trimming cost V 1 base and J 3 bases, with 9 bases left between them. This CDR3 is 15 amino acids long. CDR1 is KGHSH and CDR2 is LQKENI in the germline V gene. Patients aged 18 to 65 with hyperthyroidism were newly diagnosed, with duration under 2 months. About 10 ml of fresh peripheral blood supplied the PBMCs. RNA transcripts provided the source from which TCR beta CDR3 regions were amplified. Initially, a first-round RT-PCR of the TCR CDR3 employed the HTBI primer set. Via MiXCR, TCRdb re-called the multiplex PCR reads, giving one row per CDR3 protein. Seen here are roughly 380,000 distinct CDR3 sequences, roughly 14% observed once, and the top ten hold roughly 20%.

Sequencing input: blood. This rearrangement joins TRBV18 to TRBJ2-2, with D uncertain. The receptor's source is a man aged 30 to 45 with Graves' hyperthyroidism that later progressed to Graves' ophthalmopathy. The CDR3 coding sequence is TGTGCCAGCTCACCACAGGAGACCTACACCGGGGAGCTGTTTTTT. It translates to CASSPQETYTGELFF.